This TCR beta chain comes out of a study of human T cells and chemical hapten exposure. On the study more broadly: A roughly 2 cm by roughly 2 cm inner upper arm patch received 2% DPC for sensitization.

What the library attached to individual cDNA molecules were unique molecular identifiers. TCRdb analysed the RACE reads with MiXCR anew, one entry per CDR3 protein. The repertoire consists of 340,000 or so distinct CDR3 sequences, with approximately 6.3% occurring once and the leading ten covering about 8%. Time point here: patch test 1, 2 weeks after DPC sensitization. Treatment of the sample: therapeutic diphenylcyclopropenone sensitization with weekly scalp DPC. As regards this clonotype: What it binds is not known. Relative to the germline gene, one junction end is altered; a read error may explain this.

The CDR3 runs 14 residues. Per germline, CDR1 LNHDA and CDR2 SQIVND (reference sequence). Notes on the study in general: Sensitization with DPC brought no change to TCRs above 1 in 1000 in frequency.

The gene calls are TRBV19 and TRBJ2-5; D assignment may be TRBD1 or TRBD2 (5 bases each). This receptor was obtained from a woman aged 18 to 35 with alopecia areata. Some clones in this sample may be carry-over from other donors' samples. The sample here was whole blood, taken in connection with sensitization to the hapten diphenylcyclopropenone (DPC). CDR3 in DNA: TGTGCCAGTAGTAATCTCCGGGACCAAGAGACCGAGTACTTC. It specifies CASSNLRDQETEYF.